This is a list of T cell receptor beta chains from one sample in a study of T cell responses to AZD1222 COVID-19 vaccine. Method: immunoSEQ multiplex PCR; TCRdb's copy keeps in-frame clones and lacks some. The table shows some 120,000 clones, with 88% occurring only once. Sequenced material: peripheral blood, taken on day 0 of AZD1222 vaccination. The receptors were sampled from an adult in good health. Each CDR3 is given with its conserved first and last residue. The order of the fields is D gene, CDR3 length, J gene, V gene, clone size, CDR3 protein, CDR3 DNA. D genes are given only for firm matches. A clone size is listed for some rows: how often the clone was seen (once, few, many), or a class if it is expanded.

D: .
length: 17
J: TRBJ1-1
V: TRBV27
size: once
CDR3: CASSLLITGGGNTEAFF
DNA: TGTGCCAGCAGTTTACTAATCACAGGAGGCGGGAACACTGAAGCTTTCTTT

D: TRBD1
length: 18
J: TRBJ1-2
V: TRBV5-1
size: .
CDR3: CASSSGQGSSIVNYGYTF
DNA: TGCGCCAGCAGCTCGGGACAGGGGTCCTCGATAGTTAACTATGGCTACACCTTC

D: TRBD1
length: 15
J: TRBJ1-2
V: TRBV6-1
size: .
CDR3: CASSEIWTGASGYTF
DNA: TGTGCCAGCAGTGAAATTTGGACAGGGGCCAGTGGCTACACCTTC

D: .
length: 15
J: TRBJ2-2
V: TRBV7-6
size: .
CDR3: CASSLKGSGTGELFF
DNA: TGTGCCAGCAGCCTAAAGGGGTCTGGCACCGGGGAGCTGTTTTTT

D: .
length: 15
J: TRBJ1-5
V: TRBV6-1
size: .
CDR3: CASSEFQENRQPQHF
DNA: TGTGCCAGCAGTGAGTTTCAGGAGAATCGCCAGCCCCAGCATTTT

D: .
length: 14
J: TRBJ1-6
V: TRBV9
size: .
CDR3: CASSSDSDNSPLHF
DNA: TGTGCCAGCAGCTCTGACAGCGATAATTCACCCCTCCACTTT

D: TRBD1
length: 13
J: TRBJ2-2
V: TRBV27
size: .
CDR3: CASRGTGLGELFF
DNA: TGTGCCAGCAGGGGGACAGGGTTAGGGGAGCTGTTTTTT

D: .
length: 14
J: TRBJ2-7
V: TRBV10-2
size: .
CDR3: CASSEIIQGNEQYF
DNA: TGCGCCAGCAGTGAGATAATACAGGGTAACGAGCAGTACTTC

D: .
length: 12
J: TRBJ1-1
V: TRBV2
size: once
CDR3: CASRADRVGAFF
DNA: TGTGCCAGCAGGGCCGATCGGGTGGGAGCTTTCTTT

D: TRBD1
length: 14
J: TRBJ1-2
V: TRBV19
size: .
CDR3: CASSIGTDGYGYTF
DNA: TGTGCCAGTAGTATCGGGACAGACGGGTATGGCTACACCTTC

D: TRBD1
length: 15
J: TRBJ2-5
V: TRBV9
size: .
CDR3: CASSPWDRSKETQYF
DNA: TGTGCCAGCAGCCCGTGGGACAGGTCAAAGGAGACCCAGTACTTC

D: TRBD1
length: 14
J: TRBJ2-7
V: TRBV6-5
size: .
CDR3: CASRETGGSYEQYF
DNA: TGTGCCAGCAGGGAGACAGGGGGCTCCTACGAGCAGTACTTC

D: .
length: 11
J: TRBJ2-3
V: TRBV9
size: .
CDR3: CASSFSDTQYF
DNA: TGTGCCAGCAGCTTCTCAGATACGCAGTATTTT

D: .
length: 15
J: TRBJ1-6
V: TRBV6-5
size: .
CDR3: CASSPGGIGNSPLHF
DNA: TGTGCCAGCAGCCCCGGGGGGATAGGCAATTCACCCCTCCACTTT

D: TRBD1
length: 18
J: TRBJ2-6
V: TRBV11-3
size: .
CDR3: CASSSGQGIVSGANVLTF
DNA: TGTGCCAGCAGCTCCGGACAGGGTATTGTTTCTGGGGCCAACGTCCTGACTTTC

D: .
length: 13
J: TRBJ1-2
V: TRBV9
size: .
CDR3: CASSPSRSYGYTF
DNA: TGTGCCAGCAGCCCGAGTAGATCCTATGGCTACACCTTC

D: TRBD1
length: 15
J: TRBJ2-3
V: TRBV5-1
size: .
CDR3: CASSFPRDRLDTQYF
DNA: TGCGCCAGCAGCTTTCCCCGGGACAGGCTAGATACGCAGTATTTT